A selection of T cell receptor beta chains follows, all from one sample in a study of CD8 T cells in ankylosing spondylitis. TCRdb used MiXCR to reprocess the 5' RACE reads, holding one entry per CDR3 protein. Here the sample spans 150,000 to 200,000 distinct CDR3 sequences, around 13% being singletons. The sequencing input was blood, either unsorted or a sorted T cell fraction (not recorded which). Every receptor here comes from a female donor with ankylosing spondylitis or in good health (not recorded which). Each CDR3 is given with its conserved first and last residue. A D gene is named only where the DNA matches it firmly. Only some rows state a clone size, as once, few, many or a class for expanded clones.

d_call j_call clone_size v_call cdr3_nt cdr3_aa
NA TRBJ2-7 NA TRBV5-1 TGCGCCAGCAGCTCGGACAAGCCACCGACATACTTC CASSSDKPPTYF
NA TRBJ1-4 many TRBV10-3 TGTGCCATTAGCCCTGAAGGTGAAAAACTGTTTTTT CAISPEGEKLFF
NA TRBJ1-2 many TRBV12-3/TRBV12-4 TGTGCCAGCAGTAACCACTATGGCTACACCTTC CASSNHYGYTF
TRBD2 TRBJ2-1 NA TRBV20-1 TGCAGTGCTGCCGGGACTAGCGGGACCTACAATGAGCAGTTCTTC CSAAGTSGTYNEQFF
NA TRBJ1-2 many TRBV6-1 TGTGCCAGCAGTCATCGGGTTTCCAACTATGGCTACACCTTC CASSHRVSNYGYTF
TRBD2 TRBJ2-2 NA TRBV5-1 TGCGCCAGCAGCTCTGGACTAGCGGGAGGAACTAACACCGGGGAGCTGTTTTTT CASSSGLAGGTNTGELFF
NA TRBJ1-3 many TRBV20-1 TGCAGTGCTACTAGGGATCTCTCAGGAGGTGGAAACACCATATATTTT CSATRDLSGGGNTIYF
TRBD2 TRBJ2-1 few TRBV20-1 TGCAGTGCTAGAGATTTTGCACTAGCGGGGGGTTACAATGAGCAGTTCTTC CSARDFALAGGYNEQFF
TRBD1 TRBJ1-2 few TRBV7-2 TGTGCCAGCAGTCCGGGGACAGTCTCTTATGGCTACACCTTC CASSPGTVSYGYTF
NA TRBJ2-1 many TRBV5-1 TGCGCCAGCTCATTACAGCGCGGGTCCTCCTACAATGAGCAGTTCTTC CASSLQRGSSYNEQFF
NA TRBJ2-7 many TRBV7-9 TGTGCCAGCAGCTTAGTGGCAGGGTACTCCTACGAGCAGTACTTC CASSLVAGYSYEQYF
NA TRBJ1-5 many TRBV5-5 TGTGCCAGCAGCACCCTGGCAGGCAGCAATCAGCCCCAGCATTTT CASSTLAGSNQPQHF
NA TRBJ2-5 many TRBV12-3/TRBV12-4 TGTGCCAGCAGCCTTTCGGCAGGGCAAGAGACCCAGTACTTC CASSLSAGQETQYF
NA TRBJ1-1 NA TRBV3-1 TGTGCCAGCAGCCAGGGGAGGACCGGGGCTTTCTTT CASSQGRTGAFF
TRBD2 TRBJ2-1 NA TRBV6-1 TGTGCCACCCTTCGGCGCGGGAGAGCAAATGAGCAGTTCTTC CATLRRGRANEQFF
NA TRBJ2-4 many TRBV20-1 TGCAGTACGAAGGAGCGGACAAACATTCAGTACTTC CSTKERTNIQYF
TRBD1 TRBJ1-1 many TRBV25-1 TGTGCCAGCAGCGCGACAGGGGTTGGGAACACTGAAGCTTTCTTT CASSATGVGNTEAFF